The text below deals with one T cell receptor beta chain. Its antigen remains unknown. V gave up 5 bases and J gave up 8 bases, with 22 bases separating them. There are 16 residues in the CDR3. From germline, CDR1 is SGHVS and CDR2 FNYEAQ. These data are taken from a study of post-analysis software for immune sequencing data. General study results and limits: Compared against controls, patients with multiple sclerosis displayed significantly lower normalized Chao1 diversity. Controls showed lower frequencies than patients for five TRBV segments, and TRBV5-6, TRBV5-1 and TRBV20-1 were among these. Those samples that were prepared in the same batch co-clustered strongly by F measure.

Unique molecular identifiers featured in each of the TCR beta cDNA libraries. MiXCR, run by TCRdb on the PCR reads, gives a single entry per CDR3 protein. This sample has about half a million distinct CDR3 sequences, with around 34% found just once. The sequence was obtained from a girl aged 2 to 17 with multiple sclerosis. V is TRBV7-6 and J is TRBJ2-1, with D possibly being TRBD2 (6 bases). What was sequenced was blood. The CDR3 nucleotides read TGTGCCAGCAGCCCAGGAGGGACTCTCATTGAGGATGAGCAGTTCTTC. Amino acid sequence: CASSPGGTLIEDEQFF.